Shown below are 17 T cell receptor beta chains from a single sample sequenced in a study of identical twins. One entry per CDR3 protein, called by TCRdb with MiXCR from the 5' RACE reads. The data hold under 400,000 distinct CDR3 sequences, with roughly 9% observed a single time. The sequencing input was naive T cells sorted from blood. The receptors come from a woman between 45 and 65 years old in good health.

This clonotype was observed a few times. The chain links TRBV5-1 to TRBJ1-1, with D maybe TRBD1 (6 bases). CDR3 length: 14 amino acids. Germline CDR1 is SGHRS and CDR2 is YFSETQ. V shed 4 bases and J shed 4 bases, with 14 bases lying between them. The CDR3 DNA follows: TGCGCCAGCAGCCCGGAACAGGGTATCACTGAAGCTTTCTTT. Translation gives CASSPEQGITEAFF. Drawing the rest from reference TRBV5-1 and TRBJ1-1, the complete variable domain is KAGVTQTPRYLIKTRGQQVTLSCSPISGHRSVSWYQQTPGQGLQFLFEYFSETQRNKGNFPGRFSGRQFSNSRSEMNVSTLELGDSALYLCASSPEQGITEAFFGQGTRLTVV.

The V call is TRBV6-5, the J call TRBJ2-1, with 8 bases matching TRBD1. Germline CDR1 and CDR2: MNHEY and SVGAGI. The CDR3 is 15 amino acids. V dropped 6 bases and J dropped 7; count of bases not matched to a gene: 11. CDR3: CASSPDRGAYNEQFF. CDR3 DNA: TGTGCCAGCAGCCCCGACAGGGGCGCGTATAATGAGCAGTTCTTC.

This clonotype was seen many times. This rearrangement joins TRBV30 to TRBJ2-1; D unclear. The CDR3 has 12 amino acids. V was cut by 3 bases and J by 3 bases, with 6 bases left in between. CDR1 and CDR2 (germline): GTSNPN, SVGIG (reference sequence). In DNA, the CDR3 is TGTGCCTGGAGCGACAACTACAATGAGCAGTTCTTC. Translated, it gives CAWSDNYNEQFF.

This clonotype was seen a handful of times. The chain carries TRBV7-8 and TRBJ2-3, with 11 nucleotides matching TRBD2. Per the germline V gene, CDR1 is SGHVS and CDR2 is FQNEAQ. V lost 5 bases, J lost 4 bases, and 11 bases stayed unmatched. The CDR3 has 17 residues. DNA of the CDR3: TGTGCCAGCAGCCTACTAGCGGGAGTTGGATCGGCAGATACGCAGTATTTT. This translates into CASSLLAGVGSADTQYF.

This clonotype has more than one count but fewer than ten. This chain links TRBV6-5 with TRBJ2-7, with 10 bases fitting TRBD1. V shed 0 bases, J shed 7 bases, and the junction held 6 bases outside the gene matches. The CDR3 runs to 15 residues. CDR1 is MNHEY and CDR2 is SVGAGI in the germline V gene. DNA for the CDR3: TGTGCCAGCAGTTACTCAGGGACAGGGGTCGGAGAGCAGTACTTC. Its translation: CASSYSGTGVGEQYF.

V usage is TRBV11-2 and J usage is TRBJ2-7, with 7 bases matching TRBD2. J lost 2 bases, V lost 0 bases, and 4 bases had no gene match. CDR3 length: 15 amino acids. Germline V gene sequence: CDR1 SGHAT, CDR2 FQNNGV. The CDR3 is CASSLDSLAAYEQYF. The CDR3 nucleotides read TGTGCCAGCAGCTTAGATTCGCTAGCGGCCTACGAGCAGTACTTC.

V usage is TRBV5-1 and J usage is TRBJ2-1; 7 bases are shared with TRBD2. The CDR3 loop spans 17 amino acids. The V and J ends lost 1 base and 4 bases, in that order; junction bases with no gene match: 11. Germline V gives CDR1 SGHRS, CDR2 YFSETQ. Written as DNA, the CDR3 is TGCGCCAGCAGCTTGACCCACGGCGGGAGTTCGTACAATGAGCAGTTCTTC. Translating gives CASSLTHGGSSYNEQFF. Full variable domain (outside the CDR3, taken from reference TRBV5-1 and TRBJ2-1): KAGVTQTPRYLIKTRGQQVTLSCSPISGHRSVSWYQQTPGQGLQFLFEYFSETQRNKGNFPGRFSGRQFSNSRSEMNVSTLELGDSALYLCASSLTHGGSSYNEQFFGPGTRLTVL.

Turning to this clonotype: A read error is possible here, since a much larger clone lies one base away. J is TRBJ1-3 and V is TRBV12-3 or TRBV12-4, with a possible D match to TRBD1 (5 bases). The CDR3 loop spans 13 amino acids. CDR3 protein: CAGAMDSGNAIYF. CDR3 coding DNA: TGTGCCGGGGCCATGGACTCTGGAAACGCCATATATTTT.

This clonotype showed up just a few times. The chain links TRBV5-4 to TRBJ2-5; 8 nucleotides line up with TRBD1. Losses at the gene ends were 8 bases for V and 4 bases for J; bases not matched to a gene: 7. The CDR3 extends over 13 amino acids. The germline CDR1 and CDR2 sequences are SGHNT and YYREEE (reference sequence). The CDR3 spells CASRTGILETQYF. CDR3 coding DNA: TGTGCCAGTCGGACAGGGATTTTAGAGACCCAGTACTTC.

J is TRBJ2-3 and V is TRBV2, with D possibly being TRBD1 or TRBD2 (5 bases each). Germline values: CDR1 SNHLY, CDR2 FYNNEI. The germline V and J ends were trimmed by 6 bases and 8 bases, with 15 bases remaining between them. CDR3 length: 13 amino acids. CDR3 residues: CASRAPGAGTQYF. The CDR3 nucleotides are TGTGCCAGCAGGGCCCCTGGGGCGGGTACGCAGTATTTT.

This clonotype was picked up a small number of times. The rearrangement uses TRBV12-3 or TRBV12-4 and TRBJ2-7; 7 nucleotides line up with TRBD1. CDR3 length: 14 amino acids. The V and J ends lost 2 bases and 3 bases, in that order; junction bases with no gene match: 4. As DNA, the CDR3 is TGTGCCAGCAGTTTACGGGGACAGAGCTACGAGCAGTACTTC. Translated: CASSLRGQSYEQYF.

Only a few counts were recorded for this clonotype. J is TRBJ2-1 and V is TRBV19, with D tentatively TRBD1 (5 bases). Per germline, CDR1 LNHDA and CDR2 SQIVND (reference sequence). This CDR3 region has 15 residues. With 6 bases removed from V and 7 bases from J, the gap between germline ends came to 19 bases. CDR3 in DNA: TGTGCCAGTAGCCCCACCGACAGAAAAAGGAATGAGCAGTTCTTC. It encodes CASSPTDRKRNEQFF.

There are a few counts of this clonotype. This chain links TRBV5-1 with TRBJ2-5, with D perhaps TRBD2 (6 bases). This CDR3 is 14 amino acids long. CDR1 SGHRS and CDR2 YFSETQ come from the germline V gene. V shed 4 bases and J shed 2 bases, with 12 bases lying between them. The CDR3 is CASSGGLYQETQYF. The CDR3, as DNA: TGCGCCAGCAGCGGGGGACTCTATCAAGAGACCCAGTACTTC.

The chain couples TRBV12-3 or TRBV12-4 to TRBJ2-4, with 12 bases matching TRBD2. The CDR3 has 20 amino acids. Germline trimming cut 2 bases from V and 2 bases from J; bases unmatched to any gene: 13. CDR3 protein: CASSLISTSGSVSPKNIQYF. The CDR3 DNA is TGTGCCAGCAGTTTAATCTCGACTAGCGGGAGTGTAAGCCCCAAAAACATTCAGTACTTC.

This clonotype has ten or more counts. The chain is built from TRBV6-1 and TRBJ2-1; the match to TRBD2 covers 9 bases. Unmatched junction bases numbered 11, after V lost 10 bases and J lost 4 bases. Germline-derived CDR1 and CDR2 are MNHNS and SASEGT. This CDR3 spans 15 amino acids. The CDR3 DNA reads as TGTGCCACCCCGGGTAGCGGGAGAGAATACAATGAGCAGTTCTTC. This translates into CATPGSGREYNEQFF.

This clonotype was counted at least ten times. This chain connects TRBV7-9 to TRBJ2-3; D unclear. The CDR3 sequence is 11 residues long. V lost 1 base and J 8 bases, leaving 4 bases between the germline ends. Germline CDR1 is SEHNR and CDR2 is FQNEAQ (reference sequence). CDR3 coding DNA: TGTGCCAGCAGCTTAGATGTTACGCAGTATTTT. Translation gives CASSLDVTQYF.

About this clonotype itself: Because the CDR3's place on the DNA is in doubt, the DNA is left out and the CDR3 is given as listed by TCRdb. This chain uses TRBV7-9 with TRBJ2-1; the DNA was not compared with TRBD1, the D call given in the table. The CDR3 comprises 13 residues, both ends counted. Germline V gene data show CDR1 as SEHNR and CDR2 as FQNEAQ (reference sequence). The CDR3 is CASILGEYNEQFF.